This T cell receptor (beta chain) was recorded in a study of blood T cell repertoires in COVID-19. Study details: The United States, Italy and Spain were the sources of the acute and convalescent COVID-19 samples.

Resolution of symptoms, clearance, or two negative PCRs was present in recovered Cohort 3 donors. Per the authors' pipeline: From reference gene primer amplification, estimates of nucleated cell counts were derived. The repertoire was sequenced with immunoSEQ multiplex PCR; TCRdb's copy has only in-frame clones and lacks some. V and J calls and clone size are copied from that table; D and trimming were computed from the DNA. This table holds around 170,000 clones, roughly 88% found once. This sequence originates from a woman between 18 and 30 years old who had recovered from COVID-19. The sequenced sample was PBMCs or T cells enriched from blood (not recorded which).

The CDR3 region is CAWSSTVGTDTQYF. CDR3 coding DNA: TGTGCCTGGAGTTCTACTGTCGGCACAGATACGCAGTATTTT. This sequence joins TRBV30 and TRBJ2-3; D not certain. Germline assignment: CDR1 GTSNPN and CDR2 SVGIG (reference sequence). CDR3 length equals 14 residues. Between the trimmed V and J ends, which lost 2 bases and 1 base, there was a span of 10 bases. Looking up the rest from reference TRBV30 and TRBJ2-3 gives the full variable domain: SQTIHQWPATLVQPVGSPLSLECTVEGTSNPNLYWYRQAAGRGLQLLFYSVGIGQISSEVPQNLSASRPQDRQFILSSKKLLLSDSGFYLCAWSSTVGTDTQYFGPGTRLTVL.